The following is a TCR beta chain sequence with its context. This clonotype was counted only a few times. The specificity of this receptor is unknown. Base qualities are not provided; no much larger clone lies one nucleotide away. Trimming leaves V shorter by 6 bases and J shorter by 0 bases, with the junction holding 7 bases beyond the gene matches. As encoded in the germline V gene, CDR1 is SNHLY while CDR2 is FYNNEI. The CDR3 contains 15 residues, cysteine and phenylalanine counted. Here the CDR3 DNA is all that survives: 45 bases in frame from base 1. These data come from a study of T cell repertoires in cytomegalovirus infection (dated by TCRdb to about 2019). In the study overall: Donor HLA type was relevant to the analysis, because carriage of CMV infection together with the matching HLA type was indicated by public TCR beta signatures.

Findings and caveats that apply to the study as a whole: The ex vivo response was dominated by HLA-C-restricted CMV-specific TCR beta clonotypes, which also provided the single most frequent clonotype in two of eight donors. In both this cohort and an independent roughly 350-donor cohort, the cumulative frequency of public TCR beta family members distinguished carriers of CMV infection plus the relevant HLA type.

The instrument was an Illumina HiSeq 1500. TCRdb reanalyzed the raw reads on its own, using fastp at Q25 for trimming and MiXCR for clone calling, and kept in-frame beta chains. Each record represents a unique CDR3 protein, reported with the most common genes and DNA among its rows. This sample has 480,000 or so distinct CDR3 sequences in its table, and approximately 11% of those were observed once. The ten largest clones add up to roughly a tenth of the sample. The source material was PBMCs. The sequence is built from TRBV2 and TRBJ1-1, with 7 middle bases fitting TRBD1. The clonotype comes from a human donor in good health (CMV status not recorded). Some clones in this sample may be carry-over from other donors' samples. The DNA sequence follows: TGTGCCAGCAGGGAAAACAGGGGTGTGAACACTGAAGCTTTCTTT. Translated, it reads CASRENRGVNTEAFF.